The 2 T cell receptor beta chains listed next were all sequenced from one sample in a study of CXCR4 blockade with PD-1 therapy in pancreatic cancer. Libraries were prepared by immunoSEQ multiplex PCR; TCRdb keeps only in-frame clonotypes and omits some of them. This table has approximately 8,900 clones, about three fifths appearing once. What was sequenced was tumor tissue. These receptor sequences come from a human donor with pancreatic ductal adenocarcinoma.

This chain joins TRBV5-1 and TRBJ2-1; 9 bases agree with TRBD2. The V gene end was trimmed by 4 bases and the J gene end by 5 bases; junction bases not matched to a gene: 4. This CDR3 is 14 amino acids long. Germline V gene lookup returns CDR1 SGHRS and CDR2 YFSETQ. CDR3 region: CASSPGLAHNEQFF. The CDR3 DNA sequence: TGCGCCAGCAGCCCGGGACTAGCCCACAATGAGCAGTTCTTC.

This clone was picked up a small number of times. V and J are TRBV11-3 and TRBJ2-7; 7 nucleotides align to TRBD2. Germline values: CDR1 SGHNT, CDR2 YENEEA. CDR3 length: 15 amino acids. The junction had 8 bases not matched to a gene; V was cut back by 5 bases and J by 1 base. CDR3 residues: CASSTSGGSSYEQYF. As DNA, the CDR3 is TGTGCCAGCAGCACCTCTGGCGGGAGTTCCTACGAGCAGTACTTC.